This is a list of T cell receptor beta chains from one sample in a study of CD8 T cells in Susac syndrome. Each CDR3 protein gets one entry after TCRdb re-called the immunoSEQ multiplex PCR reads with MiXCR. The data contain roughly 84,000 distinct CDR3 sequences, around 96% of them singletons. Sequences were obtained from CD8+ T cells from PBMCs. These receptors were collected from a human donor with Susac syndrome. The CDR3 runs from the conserved cysteine through the conserved F or W.

J gene | V gene | CDR3 protein
TRBJ2-5 | TRBV25-1 | CASSGYRGGETQYF
TRBJ2-1 | TRBV29-1 | CSAESGGVGSEQFF
TRBJ1-1 | TRBV30 | CARGTEEAFF
TRBJ2-5 | TRBV21-1 | CASSKRGHQETQYF
TRBJ2-7 | TRBV29-1 | CSVNTGLISSSYEQYF
TRBJ2-1 | TRBV7-9 | CASRPPEGYNEQFF
TRBJ2-2 | TRBV9 | CASSGRRVGNLFF
TRBJ2-2 | TRBV4-3 | CASSQDTGSGGELFF
TRBJ1-5 | TRBV27 | CASSSSRLSNQPQHF
TRBJ2-5 | TRBV7-9 | CASSVILGETQYF
TRBJ2-5 | TRBV6-5 | CASKQQGFTETQYF
TRBJ1-1 | TRBV5-1 | CASAGTEAFF
TRBJ2-1 | TRBV7-9 | CASSLDPNEQFF
TRBJ2-1 | TRBV5-4 | CASSQGLDPNNEQFF
TRBJ2-1 | TRBV7-9 | CASSLGFRPSNEQFF
TRBJ1-5 | TRBV7-9 | CASSLGGFGPQHF
TRBJ1-1 | TRBV13 | CASSPYDPFEAFF
TRBJ2-5 | TRBV25-1 | CASSEFGTETQYF
TRBJ2-5 | TRBV7-9 | CAASPEGQTQYF
TRBJ2-5 | TRBV28 | CASSFGSEQETQYF
TRBJ2-1 | TRBV19 | CASTSGSGEQFF
TRBJ2-1 | TRBV6-5 | CASSYSIGNEQFF
TRBJ1-1 | TRBV30 | CAWSVRGVIDTEAFF
TRBJ2-7 | TRBV28 | CASSQPLVGEQYF
TRBJ2-5 | TRBV5-1 | CASSLGDIPETQYF
TRBJ2-3 | TRBV3-1 | CASSQVIRDRGTDTQYF
TRBJ2-1 | TRBV25-1 | CASSESHNEQFF
TRBJ2-1 | TRBV2 | CASTGTGYNEQFF
TRBJ2-4 | TRBV29-1 | CSVTGGTKNIQYF